This entry describes one TCR beta chain. No antigen is known for it. The sample originates from a study of T cell responses to AZD1222 COVID-19 vaccine. Study-level background: Second doses that came at about 4 or about 12 weeks were put together. Broader study findings: Researchers report vaccine-associated CD4 TCRs spanning spike, with dominance at 160-218 and 743-854. Donors were largely white British and mainly female; clonal diversity was possibly underestimated.

CDR1 and CDR2 from the germline V gene are SGHDT and YYEEEE. Trimming took 4 bases from V and 4 from J, leaving 9 bases between them. This CDR3 contains 12 residues. Some clones are missing from TCRdb's copy, which holds only in-frame ones; the method was immunoSEQ multiplex PCR. The sample records about 160,000 clones, 75% to 90% being singletons. The sequencing here drew on peripheral blood, taken on day 0 of AZD1222 vaccination. The receptor was derived from an adult in good health. The chain employs TRBV5-6 and TRBJ2-7; D remains unclear. Written as DNA, the CDR3 is TGTGCCAGCAGCCTCGGGTTGTACGAGCAGTACTTC. Protein sequence: CASSLGLYEQYF. Supplemented by reference TRBV5-6 and TRBJ2-7, the full variable domain reads DAGVTQSPTHLIKTRGQQVTLRCSPKSGHDTVSWYQQALGQGPQFIFQYYEEEERQRGNFPDRFSGHQFPNYSSELNVNALLLGDSALYLCASSLGLYEQYFGPGTRLTVT.